The source of this T cell receptor beta chain is a study of shared T cell receptors in the human thymus. Clones were read by immunoSEQ multiplex PCR, and TCRdb kept only the in-frame ones, dropping some. The table records more than 550,000 clones, roughly 86% of them present only once. Germline-derived CDR1 and CDR2 are SGHRS and YFSETQ. The CDR3 has 16 residues. The V segment lost 4 bases and the J segment 5 bases; nucleotides outside the gene matches: 13. This same sample was also taken into another study, of human thymus T cells. That source adds: In corrective heart surgery, resections were taken, and these provided the thymus tissue. There appeared to be biased usage of V and J genes in thymic and blood repertoires. Related studies found that unrelated individuals share highly overlapping thymic repertoires.

The sample comprised thymocytes. The chain joins TRBV5-1 to TRBJ2-7; 9 nucleotides match TRBD1. The receptor's source is a boy less than two years old with a congenital heart defect. The CDR3: CASSLGPGTGKHEQYF. DNA for the CDR3: TGCGCCAGCAGCCTTGGACCCGGGACAGGGAAGCACGAGCAGTACTTC.